A single sample is the source of the 5 T cell receptor beta chains below, sequenced in a study of OX40 agonist ivuxolimab in advanced cancers. Profiling relied on immunoSEQ multiplex PCR, and the TCRdb table lists in-frame clones only, not all of them. The sample holds tens of thousands of clones; around nine tenths are singletons and the top ten take roughly 18%. The input for sequencing was CD4+ or CD8+ T cells sorted from blood, taken in a trial of the OX40 agonist ivuxolimab. The receptors originated from an adult with an advanced solid tumor such as melanoma, head and neck, liver or kidney cancer.

The rearrangement uses TRBV4-3 and TRBJ2-5, with D unresolved. The CDR3 is 14 residues long. CDR1 LGHNA and CDR2 YSLEER come from the germline V gene. Deletions cut 3 bases from V and 5 bases from J, with 13 bases between. The CDR3 DNA is TGCGCCAGCAGCCAGGGCGGCAGGTGGGAGACCCAGTACTTC. Translation gives CASSQGGRWETQYF.

The V gene is TRBV4-1, the J gene TRBJ2-7, with TRBD1 matching 10 bases. The CDR3 covers 15 residues. Germline CDR1 MGHRA, CDR2 YSYEKL. The trim removed 0 bases at V and 5 bases at J, leaving 4 bases unmatched. The CDR3 loop is CASSQEWTGGNEQYF. The CDR3 DNA reads TGCGCCAGCAGCCAAGAGTGGACAGGGGGTAACGAGCAGTACTTC.

This chain links TRBV10-1 with TRBJ1-5, with TRBD1 matching over 7 bases. The CDR3 has 13 residues. J was trimmed by 4 bases and V by 3 bases; bases with no gene match: 0. From germline, CDR1 is WNHNN and CDR2 SYGVQD (reference sequence). CDR3 protein: CASSDRGNQPQHF. Here the CDR3 DNA reads TGCGCCAGCAGTGACAGGGGGAATCAGCCCCAGCATTTT.

The chain joins TRBV7-6 to TRBJ2-7; perhaps TRBD2 as D (5 bases). Trimming removed 0 bases from V and 1 base from J, with 10 bases in between. CDR3 size: 15 residues. Looked up from germline, CDR1 is SGHVS and CDR2 is FNYEAQ. Written as DNA, the CDR3 is TGTGCCAGCAGCTTAGCTTCGGACTCTTCCTACGAGCAGTACTTC. This encodes CASSLASDSSYEQYF.

The chain has TRBV28 and TRBJ2-7, with 9 positions matching TRBD1. This CDR3 spans 15 amino acids. Trimming removed 2 bases from V and 2 bases from J; junction bases left unmatched: 4. The germline V gene encodes CDR1 MDHEN and CDR2 SYDVKM. CDR3 DNA sequence: TGTGCCAGCAGTTTAGAAGGGACAGGGCCCTACGAGCAGTACTTC. It yields the protein CASSLEGTGPYEQYF.